This TCR beta chain was profiled in a study of regulatory T cells in long-lasting Graves disease. Background on the study: Graves' cases, newly diagnosed, had used antithyroid drugs under 3 months.

Per germline, CDR1 DFQATT and CDR2 SNEGSKA (reference sequence). V was trimmed by 0 bases and J by 4 bases, leaving 13 bases between them. The CDR3 runs to 14 residues. The authors built TCR beta libraries using iRepertoire HTBI primers and Arm-PCR of CDR3 regions. MiXCR, applied by TCRdb to the multiplex PCR reads, yields one record per CDR3 protein. Found here are roughly 520,000 distinct CDR3 sequences, 12% of them singletons; the top ten hold roughly 8.2%. Time point reported: newly diagnosed GD, antithyroid drugs for less than 3 months. PBMC-derived RNA was used for the TCR library. Points on this clonotype: This may come from a read error, since a much larger clone is one base off.

These data were likewise used in another study, on T cells in Graves' hyperthyroidism and ophthalmopathy.

The TCR comes from a woman aged 30 to 39 with Graves disease. This chain connects TRBV20-1 to TRBJ2-7; perhaps TRBD2 as D (5 bases). This material consisted of peripheral blood mononuclear cells (PBMCs), taken at new diagnosis, from a patient treated with antithyroid drugs. The CDR3 sequence: CSARDTGNPYEQYF. The CDR3 nucleotides are TGCAGTGCTAGAGATACCGGGAACCCTTACGAGCAGTACTTC.